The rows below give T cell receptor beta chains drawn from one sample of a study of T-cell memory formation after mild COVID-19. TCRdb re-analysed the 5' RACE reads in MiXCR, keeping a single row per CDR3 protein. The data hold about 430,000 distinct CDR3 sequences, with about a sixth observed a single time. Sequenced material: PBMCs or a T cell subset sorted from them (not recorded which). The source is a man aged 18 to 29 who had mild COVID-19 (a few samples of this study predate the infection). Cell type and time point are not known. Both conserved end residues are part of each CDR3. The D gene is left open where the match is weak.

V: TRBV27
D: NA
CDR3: CASSLMVGSEAFF

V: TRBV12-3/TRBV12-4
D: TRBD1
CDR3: CASSLSDRESQPQHF

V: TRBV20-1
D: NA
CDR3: CSARPAASTDTQYF

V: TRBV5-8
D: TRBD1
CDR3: CASSLGTGISTDTQYF

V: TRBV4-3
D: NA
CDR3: CASSPIGQATNEKLFF

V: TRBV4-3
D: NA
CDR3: CASSLWGGGAWETQYF

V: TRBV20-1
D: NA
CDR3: CSAREQGYGYTF

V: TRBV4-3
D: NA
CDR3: CASSQERHLEAFF

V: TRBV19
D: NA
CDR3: CASSPPTITTEAFF

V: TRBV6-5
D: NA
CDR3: CASSRGGTGGSPLHF

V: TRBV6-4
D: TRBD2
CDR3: CASKLAGGISTDTQYF

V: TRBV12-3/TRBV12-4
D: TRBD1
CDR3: CASTTGDYGYTF

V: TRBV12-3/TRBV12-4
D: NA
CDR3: CASSRTISSYEQYF

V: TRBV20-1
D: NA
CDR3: CSAPGGGLAEAFF

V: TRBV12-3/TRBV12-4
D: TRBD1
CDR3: CASSPKGQGKSRSTSRYF

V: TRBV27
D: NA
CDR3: CASSDGLGSYNEQFF

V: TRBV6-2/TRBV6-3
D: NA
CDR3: CASSLAGTPNTEAFF

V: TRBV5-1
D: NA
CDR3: CASSQGPREKLFF

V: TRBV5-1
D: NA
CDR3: CARQPPQGYGYTF

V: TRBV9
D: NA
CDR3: CASSVTAGVSGETQYF

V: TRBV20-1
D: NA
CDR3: CSASASSYNEQFF

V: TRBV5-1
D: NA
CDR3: CASSSSIGNTGELFF

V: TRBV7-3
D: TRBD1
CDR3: CASSPNGQGNTGELFF

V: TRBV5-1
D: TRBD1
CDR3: CASSFQQGAGELFF

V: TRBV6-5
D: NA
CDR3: CASRPGDIADEQFF

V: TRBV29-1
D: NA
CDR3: CSGGPRADTQYF

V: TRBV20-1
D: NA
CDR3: CSARDGGITGELFF

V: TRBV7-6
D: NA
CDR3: CASSPGSRNTEAFF

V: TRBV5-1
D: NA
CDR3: CASSSGLLQMNTEAFF

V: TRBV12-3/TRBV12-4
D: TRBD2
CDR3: CASSWTPLRGSGGTDTQYF

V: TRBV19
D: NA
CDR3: CASRGQGKTDTQYF

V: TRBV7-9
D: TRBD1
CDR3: CASSLARGGDTQYF

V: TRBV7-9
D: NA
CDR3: CASSATRGAGGEKLFF

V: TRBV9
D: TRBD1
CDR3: CASTGTDNTEAFF

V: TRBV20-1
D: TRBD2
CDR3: CSATGLVAETQYF

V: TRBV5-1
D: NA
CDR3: CASSLRQGQPGTEAFF

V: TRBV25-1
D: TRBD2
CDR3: CASSTLAGDSYNEQFF

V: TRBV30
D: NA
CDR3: CAWSVVGNQPQHF

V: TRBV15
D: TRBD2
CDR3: CATSREWIAGRTDTQYF

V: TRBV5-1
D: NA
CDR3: CASSPAPGQARVAFF

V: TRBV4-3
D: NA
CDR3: CASSQDLLGHLTDTQYF

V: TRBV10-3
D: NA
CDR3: CAISEWEGKNIQYF